This T cell receptor beta chain was found in a study of T-cell memory formation after mild COVID-19 (dated by TCRdb to the early 2020s). Describing the broader study: Most TCR sequence clusters were specific to one of the two donors. In a couple of donors, T-cell clones that expanded and contracted after mild COVID-19 were followed by sequencing TCRalpha and TCRbeta repertoires longitudinally. The cohort comprised two young, previously healthy adult volunteers, one female and one male. Summary of the overall study and its limitations: Clones that contracted from day 15 to 85 showed balanced CD4/CD8 phenotypes, whereas a second wave of clones that expanded from day 15 to 37 leaned towards CD4+. SARS-CoV-2 specificity was not confirmed for the second-wave clones peaking on day 37. Contracting CD4+ clones were located mainly in the CM and EM memory subsets, whereas CD8+ clones were found to be enriched in EMRA. Only two mild cases were covered by the study, and larger cohorts that include severe cases with pre-infection samples were considered necessary. Some responding clones were detected in pre-infection memory, which suggested that pre-existing cross-reactive memory T cells had joined the SARS-CoV-2 response.

Comment on this clonotype: It lacks a known antigen. Per-nucleotide qualities are absent, and no much larger clonotype sits a single base away.

PBMCs were isolated by Ficoll-Paque density gradient centrifugation. CDR1 and CDR2, looked up from the germline V gene, are LGHNA and YNFKEQ. The CDR3 contains 15 residues, cysteine and phenylalanine counted. Only the CDR3 DNA stays, 45 bases, in frame from base 1. At the junction V is shortened by 0 bases and J by 1 base, with 9 bases in between. Instrument on record: Illumina NovaSeq 6000. TCRalpha and TCRbeta cDNA libraries were constructed by 5'RACE with constant-segment primers, with sample barcodes and unique molecular identifiers being introduced. Trizol reagent was used to extract RNA from every sample. Amplification of the libraries took two PCR steps, and the second step added a second sample barcode plus Illumina TruSeq adapters. The libraries were sequenced on an Illumina NovaSeq using 2 x 150 bp paired-end reads. Per the original workflow: Demultiplexing of reads and collapsing into UMI-guided consensus sequences were performed with migec v1.2.7. Using mixcr v2.1.11, the UMI consensuses were aligned to TRA and TRB V and J templates and assembled into clonotypes. Clonotypes were classified as expanded or contracted when called significant by both edgeR and NoisET, with noise models trained on biological replicates. For edgeR calls, the thresholds were a false discovery rate-adjusted p below 0.01 and a log2 fold-change of 1. As an exploratory analysis of dynamics, max-normalized trajectories of the 1000 most abundant clonotypes were examined by PCA with hierarchical clustering. Separately sequenced CD4+ and CD8+ repertoires were used to assign the CD4 or CD8 phenotype of responding clones. In TCRdb, the public reads were trimmed at Q25 with fastp and aligned with MiXCR, with productive beta chains retained. Each CDR3 protein appears once, grouped with its most common genes and DNA. TCRdb, rather than the study authors, made the V and J calls. For this sample there are about 210,000 distinct CDR3 sequences; approximately 10% appear just once. The ten largest clones add up to less than 4% of the sample.

The sequenced material came from PBMCs or a T cell subset sorted from them (not recorded which). This receptor was taken from a man between 18 and 35 years old who had mild COVID-19 (a few samples of this study predate the infection). The sample titles of this study are shuffled in the database, so cell type and time point are left out; the donor was told from shared clones. The rearranged chain carries TRBV4-2 and TRBJ1-1; D gene: possibly TRBD1, on 5 matching bases. DNA sequence: TGTGCCAGCAGCCAAGAGAGCAGGGCGAACACTGAAGCTTTCTTT. Its translation reads: CASSQESRANTEAFF.